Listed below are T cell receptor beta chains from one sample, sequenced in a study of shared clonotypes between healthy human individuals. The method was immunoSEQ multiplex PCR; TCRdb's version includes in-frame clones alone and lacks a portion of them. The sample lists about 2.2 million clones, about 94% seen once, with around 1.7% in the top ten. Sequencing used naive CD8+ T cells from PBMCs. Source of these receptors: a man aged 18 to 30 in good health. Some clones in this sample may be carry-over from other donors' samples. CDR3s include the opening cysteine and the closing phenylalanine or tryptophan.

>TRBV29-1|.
CSGTGQASEQYF
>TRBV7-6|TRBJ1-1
CASSLGAPGTTEAFF
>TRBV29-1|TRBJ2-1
CSVELFYNEQFF
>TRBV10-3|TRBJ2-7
CAISESGSAEQYF
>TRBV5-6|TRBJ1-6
CASSYNRSPLHF
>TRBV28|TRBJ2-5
CASSLPQGRETQYF
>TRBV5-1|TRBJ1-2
CASSADRGHGYTF
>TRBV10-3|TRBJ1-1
CATRQGNTEAFF
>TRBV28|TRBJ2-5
CASSPTSGRPEETQYF
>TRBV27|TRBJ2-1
CASSLRSGAHNEQFF
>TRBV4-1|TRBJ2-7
CASSHSRDSEQYF
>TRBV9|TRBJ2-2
CASSVASGAGELFF
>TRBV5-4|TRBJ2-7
CASSIWGPRAYEQYF
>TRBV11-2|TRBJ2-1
CASGGPSGSDYNEQFF
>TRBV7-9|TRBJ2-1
CASSPDNNEQFF
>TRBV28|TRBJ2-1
CASSLTSSYNEQFF
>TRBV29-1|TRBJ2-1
CSVEWATAPAYNEQFF
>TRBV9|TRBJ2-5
CASSPRTVQETQYF
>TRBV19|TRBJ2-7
CASSVDRGEDEQYF
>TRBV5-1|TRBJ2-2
CASSLVSSGRHTGELFF
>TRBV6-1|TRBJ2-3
CATKGRGARTDTQYF
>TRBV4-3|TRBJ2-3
CASSQWDRNTDTQYF
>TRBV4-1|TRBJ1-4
CASSHRVTGGEKLFF
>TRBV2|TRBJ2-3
CASSGDGTDTQYF
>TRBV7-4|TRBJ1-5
CASSPEKGCSNQPQHF
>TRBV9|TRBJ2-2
CASSLAGGNTGELFF
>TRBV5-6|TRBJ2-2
CASSLSDRRTGELFF
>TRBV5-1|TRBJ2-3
CASRGSTDTQYF
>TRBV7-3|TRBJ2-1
CASSLTSGSDEQFF
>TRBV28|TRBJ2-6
CATQGGVVTGANVLTF
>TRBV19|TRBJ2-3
CASSPRGYTQYF
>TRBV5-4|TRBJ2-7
CASSLGLGVDYEQYF
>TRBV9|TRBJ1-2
CASSDGSSKDGYTF
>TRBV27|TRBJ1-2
CASSTRGAGDGYGYTF
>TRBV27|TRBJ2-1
CASSPRLAGGYNEQFF
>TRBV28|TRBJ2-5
CASSHATAAVETQYF